This section outlines one TCR beta chain sequence together with its context. Its antigen is not known. TCRB transcripts that were expressed got sequenced, as all of the isolated RNA had been reverse transcribed. Only in-frame clones appear in the TCRdb table, and some are missing; sequencing was by immunoSEQ multiplex PCR. The sample carries 300,000 or so clones, approximately 13% recorded once. This sample was included in a study of beta chain features in type 1 diabetes. At the level of the study: Sorted cells numbering some 110,000,000 were examined across all samples. Overall study results and limits: Moderately but significantly shorter TCRB CDR3s were found in Type 1 diabetes patients in all four CD4+ subsets.

The CDR3 length is 14 residues. The germline V gene encodes CDR1 SEHNR and CDR2 FQNEAQ (reference sequence). J lost 9 bases, V lost 5 bases, and 11 bases had no gene match. The material sequenced was naive CD4+ T cells from blood. The source is a young woman with type 1 diabetes. The chain uses TRBV7-9 and TRBJ1-1; 8 nucleotides agree with TRBD1. The CDR3 bases are TGTGCCAGCAGCCTGACAGGGGCCGAGATTAAAGCTTTCTTT. The encoded protein is CASSLTGAEIKAFF. Together with reference TRBV7-9 and TRBJ1-1, the CDR3 gives the full variable domain: DTGVSQNPRHKITKRGQNVTFRCDPISEHNRLYWYRQTLGQGPEFLTYFQNEAQLEKSRLLSDRFSAERPKGSFSTLEIQRTEQGDSAMYLCASSLTGAEIKAFFGQGTRLTVV.